A single TCR beta chain is shown here with its context. The specificity of this receptor is unknown. Qualities for individual bases were not recorded, and no much larger clone is one base off. This sample was included in a study of blood T cell repertoires in COVID-19 (TCRdb year 2020). Describing the broader study: Samples from collaborators originated in the United States, Italy and Spain and spanned both the acute and convalescent phases of COVID-19. HLA class I and class II types, where available, came from metadata supplied by the sample provider rather than from assay-based typing. Samples came from the ongoing ImmuneRACE study (first 160 participants) plus 1,254 subjects from 6 global collaborators. Sample metadata almost always included a de-identified subject ID, COVID-19 status, age in years and sex. The prospective study material was composed of cDNA or gDNA derived from T cells, B-cell-depleted T cells, or PBMCs. A freely available public database, intended as a resource for researchers studying the immune response to SARS-CoV-2, is where the repertoires were released. Deeply sampled blood TCRbeta repertoires from subjects exposed to, actively infected with, or recovered from COVID-19 were included in the dataset.

Whole blood was collected in K2EDTA tubes by collaborating institutions according to the institutions' own protocols. For TCRbeta analysis, collaborators shipped samples as frozen whole blood, isolated PBMCs, or DNA extracted from either of those sample types. TCRbeta CDR3 regions were amplified from genomic DNA by means of the immunoSEQ Assay, a bias-controlled multiplex PCR. Concerning the study's data processing: Within the assay, amplification of reference gene primers was used to estimate how many nucleated cells each sample contained. Sequence reads were collapsed and filtered to measure the absolute abundance of every unique TCRbeta CDR3 rearrangement. For each sample, productive Simpson clonality was calculated as the square root of Simpson's diversity index over productive rearrangements. The clones in this table, taken by TCRdb from immuneACCESS, are in-frame only. Not every clone is retained; where verified, under half of the shortfall comes from an unresolved V gene, and the cause of the rest is unknown. V and J calls and clone size are given by that table; D and trimming were obtained from the DNA. A total of around 230,000 clones appear in this sample, 83% of them only once. The top ten constitute 2.5% to 3% of the sample.

General findings and caveats noted by the study authors: The amount of clinical and demographic metadata varied by source and participant and was provided uncurated.

CDR1 and CDR2 (KGHSH, LQKENI) derive from the germline V gene. Trimming at the junction amounts to 3 bases on V and 8 bases on J, and the germline ends lie 7 bases apart. The CDR3 starts with the cysteine, ends with the phenylalanine, and has 11 residues. The DNA shown is the 33-base CDR3, in frame from base 1. The sequenced sample consisted of peripheral blood. The sequence derives from a woman aged 70 to 79 with active or convalescent COVID-19. This sequence uses TRBV18 and TRBJ1-2, and perhaps TRBD1 as D gene, on 5 matching bases. The nucleotide sequence reads as follows: TGTGCCAGCTCACCGGGGGGAGGCTACACCTTC. Its protein product is CASSPGGGYTF.